This T cell receptor (beta chain) comes out of a study of CD8 T cells in Susac syndrome. From germline, CDR1 is KGHDR and CDR2 SFDVKD. Trimming shortened V by 4 bases and J by 9 bases, and 12 bases separated the two germline ends. This CDR3 spans 13 amino acids. General study points: The study recognized that the number of individuals in its TCR sequencing and HLA analysis was relatively small.

With random hexamers, reverse transcription was performed on 0.5 to 1 ug of RNA. TCRdb reanalysed the immunoSEQ multiplex PCR reads using MiXCR and keeps one entry per CDR3 protein. The sample consists of 100,000 to 150,000 distinct CDR3 sequences, more than 80% of them appearing once. The authors negatively isolated CD8+ and CD4+ T cells and FACS-enriched TEMRA cells. Turning to this clonotype: Its antigen remains unidentified.

Sequencing input: CD8+ T cells from PBMCs. The sequence was obtained from a human donor with multiple sclerosis. The chain carries TRBV24-1 and TRBJ2-1; TRBD2 might be the D (7 bases). CDR3 bases: TGTGCCACCAGTGAGGGAGGGGGTGGTGAGCAGTTCTTC. Protein: CATSEGGGGEQFF.